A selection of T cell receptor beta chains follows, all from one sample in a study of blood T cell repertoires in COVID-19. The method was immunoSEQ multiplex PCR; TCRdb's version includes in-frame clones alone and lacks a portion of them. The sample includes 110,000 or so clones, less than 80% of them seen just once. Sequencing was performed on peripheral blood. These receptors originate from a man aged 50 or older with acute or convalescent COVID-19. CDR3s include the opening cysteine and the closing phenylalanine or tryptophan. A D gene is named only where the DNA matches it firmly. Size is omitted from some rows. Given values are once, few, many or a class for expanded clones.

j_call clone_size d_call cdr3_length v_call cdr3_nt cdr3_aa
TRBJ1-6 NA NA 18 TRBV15 TGTGCCACCAGCAGAGGTGGTTGGGGGGGCTCCTATAATTCACCCCTCCACTTT CATSRGGWGGSYNSPLHF
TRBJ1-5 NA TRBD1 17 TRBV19 TGTGCCAGTAGTATGGGACAGGGGGCGCATAGGGGTCAGCCCCAGCATTTT CASSMGQGAHRGQPQHF
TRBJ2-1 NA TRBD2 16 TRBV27 TGTGCCAGCAGTCCCCTAGGGACTAGCTCCTCCAATGAGCAGTTCTTC CASSPLGTSSSNEQFF
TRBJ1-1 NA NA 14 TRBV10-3 TGTGCCATCAATGTCGGGGGAGGTAACACTGAAGCTTTCTTT CAINVGGGNTEAFF
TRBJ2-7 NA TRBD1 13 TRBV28 TGTGCCAGCAAAAGGACAGGGGGTCGCGAGCAGTACTTC CASKRTGGREQYF
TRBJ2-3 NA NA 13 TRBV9 TGTGCCAGCAGCGTAGATCTAGCTGATACGCAGTATTTT CASSVDLADTQYF
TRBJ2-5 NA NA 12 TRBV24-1 TGTGCCACCGAGGACAGCCAAGAGACCCAGTACTTC CATEDSQETQYF
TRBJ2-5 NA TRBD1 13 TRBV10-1 TGCGCCATATCACAGGGGGAGAGGGAGACCCAGTACTTC CAISQGERETQYF
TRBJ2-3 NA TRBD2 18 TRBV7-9 TGTGCCAGCAGCCAAGGACTAGCGGGAGGGCTTGGGCCGGATACGCAGTATTTT CASSQGLAGGLGPDTQYF
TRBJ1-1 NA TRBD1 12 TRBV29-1 TGCAGCGTCGGACAGGGGGACACTGAAGCTTTCTTT CSVGQGDTEAFF
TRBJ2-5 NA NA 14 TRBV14 TGTGCCAGCAGCCATTCGGAGCGTCTAGAGACCCAGTACTTC CASSHSERLETQYF
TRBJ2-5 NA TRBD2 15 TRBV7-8 TGTGCCAGCAGCCGAGCGGGGGGGCCGCAAGAGACCCAGTACTTC CASSRAGGPQETQYF
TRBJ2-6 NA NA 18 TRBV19 TGTGCCAGTAGTATAAGTTTCGGACTCACCTCTGGGGCCAACGTCCTGACTTTC CASSISFGLTSGANVLTF
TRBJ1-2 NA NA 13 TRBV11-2 TGTGCCAGCAGCTTAAGGCAGGATATCGGCTACACCTTC CASSLRQDIGYTF
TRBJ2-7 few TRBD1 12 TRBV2 TGTGCCAGTGGGACAGCTAACTACGAGCAGTACTTC CASGTANYEQYF
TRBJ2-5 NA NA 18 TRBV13 TGTGCCAGCAGCCGACGACGCCCCGACAGGCCCTTAAAAGAGACCCAGTACTTC CASSRRRPDRPLKETQYF
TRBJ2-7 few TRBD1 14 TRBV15 TGTGCCACCAGCTTTGGACAGGGGGCTTACGAGCAGTACTTC CATSFGQGAYEQYF
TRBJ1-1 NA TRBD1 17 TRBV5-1 TGCGCCAGCAGCTTGTCGTATTATAGGGACAGAAACACTGAAGCTTTCTTT CASSLSYYRDRNTEAFF
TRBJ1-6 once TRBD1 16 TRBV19 TGTGCCAGTAGTATAAACAGGGGGCATCCTAATTCACCCCTCCACTTT CASSINRGHPNSPLHF
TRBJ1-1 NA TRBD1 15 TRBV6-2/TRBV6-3 TGTGCCAGCAGTTACGGGGACAGGGAGTGGACTGAAGCTTTCTTT CASSYGDREWTEAFF
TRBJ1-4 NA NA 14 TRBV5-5 TGTGCCAGCAGTTACTCAAGGGGCGGTGAAAAACTGTTTTTT CASSYSRGGEKLFF
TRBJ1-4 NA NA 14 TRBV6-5 TGTGCCAGCAGTTCGGGCCGGGGGGGAGAAAAACTGTTTTTT CASSSGRGGEKLFF
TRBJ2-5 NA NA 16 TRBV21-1 TGTGCCAGCAGCAAATACCAGGAGGGCCTACGGGAGACCCAGTACTTC CASSKYQEGLRETQYF
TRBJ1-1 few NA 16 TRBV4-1 TGCGCCAGCAGCAACCGACAACAGGGATGGGGCACTGAAGCTTTCTTT CASSNRQQGWGTEAFF
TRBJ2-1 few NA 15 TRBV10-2 TGCGCCAGCAGTGAGCCGAGCGACTCCTACAATGAGCAGTTCTTC CASSEPSDSYNEQFF
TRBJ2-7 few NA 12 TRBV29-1 TGCAGCGTTCGTAGAGATACGTACGAGCAGTACTTC CSVRRDTYEQYF
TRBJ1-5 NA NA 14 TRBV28 TGTGCCAGCAGAGCGGCAGTTAGCAATCAGCCCCAGCATTTT CASRAAVSNQPQHF
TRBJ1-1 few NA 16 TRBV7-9 TGTGCCAGCAGCTTAGGGACCCCCAAGCGGCACACTGAAGCTTTCTTT CASSLGTPKRHTEAFF
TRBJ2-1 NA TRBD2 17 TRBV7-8 TGTGCCAGCAGCTTAGGGCTAGCGGGGGGTCTCTACAATGAGCAGTTCTTC CASSLGLAGGLYNEQFF
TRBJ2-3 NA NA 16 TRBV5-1 TGCGCCAGCAGCTTGCAAAAACCGGGGGAGGCAGATACGCAGTATTTT CASSLQKPGEADTQYF
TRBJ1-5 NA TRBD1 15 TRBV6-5 TGTGCCAGCAGTTACCAGGGGGGAAGCAATCAGCCCCAGCATTTT CASSYQGGSNQPQHF
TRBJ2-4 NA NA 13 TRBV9 TGTGCCAGCAGCCTAGGCCCAGGTAACATTCAGTACTTC CASSLGPGNIQYF
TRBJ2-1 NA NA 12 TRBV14 TGTGCCAGTAGGGGGAGCAACAATGAGCAGTTCTTC CASRGSNNEQFF
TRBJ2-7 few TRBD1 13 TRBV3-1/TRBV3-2 TGTGCCAGCAGCCAAGATACAGGGGCCGAGCAGTACTTC CASSQDTGAEQYF
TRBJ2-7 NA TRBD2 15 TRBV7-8 TGTGCCAGCAGCTTATCTGACGGGAGGTCCTACGAGCAGTACTTC CASSLSDGRSYEQYF
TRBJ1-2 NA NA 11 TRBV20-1 TGCAGTGCTAGGCAGTACTATGGCTACACCTTC CSARQYYGYTF
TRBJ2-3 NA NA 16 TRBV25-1 TGTGCCAGCAGTAAAACGACAGGTTCTAGCACAGATACGCAGTATTTT CASSKTTGSSTDTQYF
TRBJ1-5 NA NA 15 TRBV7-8 TGTGCCAGCAGCTTAGAGGGGGTGGGCAATCAGCCCCAGCATTTT CASSLEGVGNQPQHF
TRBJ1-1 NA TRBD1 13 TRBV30 TGTGCCTGGAGTTCCCCCGGGGGACAGAAGGATTTCTTT CAWSSPGGQKDFF
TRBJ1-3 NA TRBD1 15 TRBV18 TGTGCCAGCTCGCCAACAGGGGGACCTGGAAACACCATATATTTT CASSPTGGPGNTIYF
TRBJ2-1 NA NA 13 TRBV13 TGTGCCAGCAGCTTGGCCGCAGGGGTTGAGCAGTTCTTC CASSLAAGVEQFF
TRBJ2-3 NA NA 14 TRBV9 TGTGCCAGCAGCGTAGCTACCTACACAGATACGCAGTATTTT CASSVATYTDTQYF
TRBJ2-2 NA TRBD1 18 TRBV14 TGTGCCAGCAGCCAAGGGGTAGACAGGGCCACCTACACCGGGGAGCTGTTTTTT CASSQGVDRATYTGELFF
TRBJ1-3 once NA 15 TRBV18 TGTGCCAGCTCCCCAAATGGGCCCCCTGGAAACACCATATATTTT CASSPNGPPGNTIYF
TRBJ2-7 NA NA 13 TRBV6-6 TGTGCCATCCGGAAGGGAGACTCCTACGAGCAGTACTTC CAIRKGDSYEQYF
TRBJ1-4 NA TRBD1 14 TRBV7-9 TGTGCCAGCAGCCGGGGACAGGTTAATGAAAAACTGTTTTTT CASSRGQVNEKLFF
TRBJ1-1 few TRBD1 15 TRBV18 TGTGCCAGCTCACCAAGTGGGACAGAGAACACTGAAGCTTTCTTT CASSPSGTENTEAFF
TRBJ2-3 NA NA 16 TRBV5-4 TGTGCCAGCAGCCCGGGACTTGCCCAAAGCACAGATACGCAGTATTTT CASSPGLAQSTDTQYF
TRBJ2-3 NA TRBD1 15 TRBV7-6 TGTGCCAGCAGCTTAGACAGGGGTTACGCAGATACGCAGTATTTT CASSLDRGYADTQYF
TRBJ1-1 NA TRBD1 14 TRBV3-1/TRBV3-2 TGTGCCAGCAGCCGAGGGACAGGAGACACTGAAGCTTTCTTT CASSRGTGDTEAFF
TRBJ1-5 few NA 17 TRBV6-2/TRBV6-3 TGTGCCAGCAGTTACGAGTCTAGTAGGGGAGGCGATCAGCCCCAGCATTTT CASSYESSRGGDQPQHF
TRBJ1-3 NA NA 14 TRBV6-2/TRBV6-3 TGTGCCAGCAGCTTCGGGAGCTCTGGAAACACCATATATTTT CASSFGSSGNTIYF
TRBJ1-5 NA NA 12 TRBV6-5 TGTGCCAGCAGCGTGACAGGACAGCCCCAGCATTTT CASSVTGQPQHF
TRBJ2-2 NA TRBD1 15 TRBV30 TGTGCCTGGAGTGTGGGACAGGGACGAACCGGGGAGCTGTTTTTT CAWSVGQGRTGELFF
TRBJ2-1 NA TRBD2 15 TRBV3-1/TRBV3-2 TGTGCCAGCAGCCAAGTGCTTAGCGGGAACGATGAGCAGTTCTTC CASSQVLSGNDEQFF
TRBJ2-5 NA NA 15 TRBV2 TGTGCCAGCAGTGTGGGCGGGGCTACCCCGGGGACCCAGTACTTC CASSVGGATPGTQYF
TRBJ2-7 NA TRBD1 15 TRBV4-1 TGCGCCAGCAGACAACCGGGACAGGGTGTAGGCGAGCAGTACTTC CASRQPGQGVGEQYF